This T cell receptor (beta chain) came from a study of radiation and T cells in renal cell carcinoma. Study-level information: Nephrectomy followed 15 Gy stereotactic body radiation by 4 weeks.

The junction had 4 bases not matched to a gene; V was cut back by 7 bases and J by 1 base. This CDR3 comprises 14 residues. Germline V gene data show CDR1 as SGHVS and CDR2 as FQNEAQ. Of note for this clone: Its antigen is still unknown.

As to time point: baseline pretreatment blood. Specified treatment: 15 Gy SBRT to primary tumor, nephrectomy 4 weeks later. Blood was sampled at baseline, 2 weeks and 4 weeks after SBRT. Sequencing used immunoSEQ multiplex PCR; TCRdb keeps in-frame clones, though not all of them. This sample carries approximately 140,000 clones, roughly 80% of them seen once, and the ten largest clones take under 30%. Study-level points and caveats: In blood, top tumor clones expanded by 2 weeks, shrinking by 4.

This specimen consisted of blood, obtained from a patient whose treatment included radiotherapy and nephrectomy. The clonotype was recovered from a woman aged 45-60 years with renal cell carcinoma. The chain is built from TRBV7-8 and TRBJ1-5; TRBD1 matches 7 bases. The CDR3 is CASNRGKSNQPQHF. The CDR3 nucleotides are TGTGCCAGCAACAGGGGTAAGAGCAATCAGCCCCAGCATTTT.